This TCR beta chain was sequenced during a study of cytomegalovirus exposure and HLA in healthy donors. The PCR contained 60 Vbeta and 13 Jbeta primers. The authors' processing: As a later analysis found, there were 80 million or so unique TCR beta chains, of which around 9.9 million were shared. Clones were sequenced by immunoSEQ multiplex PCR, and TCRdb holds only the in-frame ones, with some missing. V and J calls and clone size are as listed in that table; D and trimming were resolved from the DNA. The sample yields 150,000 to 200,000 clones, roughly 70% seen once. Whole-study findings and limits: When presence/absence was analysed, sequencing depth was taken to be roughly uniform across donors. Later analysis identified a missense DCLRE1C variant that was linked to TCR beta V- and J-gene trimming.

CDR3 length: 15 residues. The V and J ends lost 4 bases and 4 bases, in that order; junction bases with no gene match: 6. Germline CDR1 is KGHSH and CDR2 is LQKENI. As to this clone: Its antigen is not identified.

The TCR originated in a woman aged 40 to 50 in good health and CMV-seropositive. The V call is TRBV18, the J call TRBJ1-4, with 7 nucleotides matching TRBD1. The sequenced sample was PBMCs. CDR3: CASSLTGENNEKLFF. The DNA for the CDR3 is TGTGCCAGCTCACTCACAGGGGAGAATAATGAAAAACTGTTTTTT.